The 15 T cell receptor beta chains below come from one sample, sequenced in a study of blood T cells in healthy people across ages. Then a second PCR, running roughly 7 to 11 cycles, was carried out with a sample-barcoded 5' primer and a J-beta primer mix. TCRdb analysed the 5' RACE reads with MiXCR anew, one entry per CDR3 protein. The sample lists fewer than 900,000 distinct CDR3 sequences; around 36% were seen once. The specimen was blood. These TCRs come from a young man in good health.

The V gene is TRBV13, the J gene TRBJ2-7; 8 nucleotides match TRBD1. The end of the DNA fits TRBJ2-5 better, so the J call may be wrong. The CDR3 covers 15 residues. Germline values: CDR1 PRHDT, CDR2 FYEKMQ (reference sequence). This CDR3 is CASRPSDREGETQYF. In DNA form, the CDR3 reads TGTGCCAGCAGACCTTCGGACAGGGAAGGAGAGACCCAGTACTTC.

Note on this clonotype: The junction departs from the called germline gene at one end, perhaps through a read error. The chain employs TRBV20-1 and TRBJ1-1; TRBD1 matches at 9 bases. CDR1 is DFQATT, CDR2 SNEGSKA, per germline (reference sequence). CDR3 length equals 18 residues. The CDR3 DNA follows: TGCAATGCTAGAGTGTGGGGGGCAACAGGGGGCGGGAACACTGAAGCTTTCTTT. Its translation is CNARVWGATGGGNTEAFF.

This clonotype was observed a handful of times. The chain is built from TRBV2 and TRBJ2-2, with 9 bases aligning to TRBD1. This CDR3 comprises 15 residues. J gave up 6 bases and V 6 bases, and 8 bases lay outside the gene matches. Germline CDR1 reads SNHLY; CDR2 reads FYNNEI. The CDR3 DNA reads as TGTGCCAGCAGGGGGGACAGGGTCATCTCCGGGGAGCTGTTTTTT. It translates to CASRGDRVISGELFF.

This clonotype was recorded a few times. The chain carries TRBV5-1 and TRBJ1-1; no definite D call. The length of the CDR3 is 17 residues. Germline-derived CDR1 and CDR2 are SGHRS and YFSETQ. Trimming took 5 bases from V and 0 from J, leaving 20 bases between them. CDR3 sequence (DNA): TGCGCCAGCAGTTACGATACCTCGGCGGGGATGAACACTGAAGCTTTCTTT. It specifies CASSYDTSAGMNTEAFF.

This clonotype turned up a few times. The chain recombines TRBV4-2 with TRBJ2-3; D gene uncertain. CDR1 is LGHNA and CDR2 is YNFKEQ in the germline V gene. Trimming removed 1 base from V and 2 bases from J, with 13 bases in between. This CDR3 has 16 residues. CDR3 region: CASSQGVGFDTDTQYF. In DNA, the CDR3 is TGTGCCAGCAGCCAAGGGGTGGGGTTCGACACAGATACGCAGTATTTT.

In regard to this clonotype: Since no conserved phenylalanine or tryptophan closes the CDR3, a read error is the likely cause. The CDR3 DNA reads as TGCGCCAGCAAAAGTGGGACACTGGACTATGGCTACACCTTA. Amino acids: CASKSGTLDYGYTL. The genes are TRBV5-1 and TRBJ1-2, with D maybe TRBD1 (6 bases). CDR1 and CDR2 from the germline V gene are SGHRS and YFSETQ. The CDR3 contains 14 residues. The V and J ends lost 6 bases and 3 bases respectively, with 15 bases between them.

This clonotype was seen only a few times. The chain has TRBV10-3 and TRBJ2-2; no clear D gene. Germline CDR1 reads ENHRY; CDR2 reads SYGVKD. Trimming shortened V by 10 bases and J by 1 base, and 10 bases separated the two germline ends. This CDR3 has 13 residues. CDR3 DNA sequence: TGTGCCACCGCCGACCAGAACACCGGGGAGCTGTTTTTT. This codes for CATADQNTGELFF.

The table lists this clonotype with many counts. The chain combines TRBV4-3 with TRBJ1-2; 7 nucleotides align to TRBD1. The CDR3 totals 15 residues. The V segment lost 4 bases and the J segment 1 base; nucleotides outside the gene matches: 6. The germline gives CDR1 LGHNA, CDR2 YSLEER. CDR3 bases: TGCGCCAGCAGCCCAGGGGGATCTGGTAACTATGGCTACACCTTC. Amino acid sequence: CASSPGGSGNYGYTF.

The CDR3 DNA follows: TGTGCCAGCAGCCAAGGGGGGACTAGTAAGGGTGAGCAGTTCTTC. Residues: CASSQGGTSKGEQFF. The V and J genes are TRBV6-6 and TRBJ2-1, with 8 bases identical to TRBD2. The CDR3 runs 15 residues. Germline trimming cut 6 bases from V and 9 bases from J; bases unmatched to any gene: 13. The germline CDR1 and CDR2 sequences are MNHNY and SVGAGI (reference sequence).

The V call is TRBV15, the J call TRBJ1-2; 10 nucleotides agree with TRBD1. In germline, CDR1 is LNHNV, CDR2 YYDKDF (reference sequence). The CDR3 is 13 residues long. After removal of 3 bases from V and 9 bases from J, the junction contained 4 bases not matched to a gene. CDR3 nucleotide sequence: TGTGCCACCAGCAGGGCGACAGGGGGCCGCTACACCTTC. It yields the protein CATSRATGGRYTF.

This clonotype was observed a single time. V is TRBV20-1 and J is TRBJ2-1; D tentatively reads TRBD1 or TRBD2 (5 bases each). This CDR3 comprises 14 residues. Germline assignment: CDR1 DFQATT and CDR2 SNEGSKA (reference sequence). V shed 6 bases and J shed 7 bases, with 19 bases lying between them. CDR3 nucleotides: TGCAGTGCCTTCCCGGGCCCGGGACGGAATGAGCAGTTCTTC. Protein sequence: CSAFPGPGRNEQFF.

The chain joins TRBV6-6 to TRBJ2-5; TRBD1 matches 9 bases. V lost 6 bases, J lost 3 bases, and 8 bases stayed unmatched. The CDR3 is made up of 15 amino acids. CDR1 and CDR2 from the germline V gene are MNHNY and SVGAGI (reference sequence). The CDR3 reads CASSPGQGGKETQYF. The CDR3 DNA follows: TGTGCCAGCAGCCCGGGACAGGGTGGGAAAGAGACCCAGTACTTC.

The sample holds a few counts of this clonotype. The chain recombines TRBV5-1 with TRBJ1-2, with D hard to call. Germline loops: CDR1 SGHRS, CDR2 YFSETQ. The CDR3 has 14 amino acids. Trimming took 0 bases from V and 5 from J, leaving 11 bases between them. The CDR3 here is CASSLVSDSYGYTF. The CDR3 coding sequence is TGCGCCAGCAGCTTGGTGTCGGATAGTTATGGCTACACCTTC.

This clonotype was observed a few times. This chain uses TRBV5-1 with TRBJ2-3; TRBD2 might be the D (6 bases). Trimming shortened V by 3 bases and J by 5 bases, and 25 bases separated the two germline ends. Germline V lookup: CDR1 SGHRS, CDR2 YFSETQ. The CDR3 has 18 amino acids. CDR3 region: CASSSQPQGLAARDTQYF. The CDR3 DNA reads TGCGCCAGCAGCTCCCAACCCCAGGGACTGGCAGCCCGAGATACGCAGTATTTT. Using reference TRBV5-1 and TRBJ2-3 for the parts outside the CDR3, the full variable domain is KAGVTQTPRYLIKTRGQQVTLSCSPISGHRSVSWYQQTPGQGLQFLFEYFSETQRNKGNFPGRFSGRQFSNSRSEMNVSTLELGDSALYLCASSSQPQGLAARDTQYFGPGTRLTVL.

This clonotype was counted only a few times. This chain joins TRBV12-3 or TRBV12-4 and TRBJ1-6; maybe TRBD1 (5 bases). The CDR3 totals 18 residues. V lost 3 bases to trimming and J lost 10 bases, with 25 bases between them. CDR3 sequence: CASSFSRPGQILRSPLHF. Written as DNA, the CDR3 is TGTGCCAGCAGTTTTTCCCGGCCAGGACAAATCCTTCGGTCACCCCTCCACTTT.